This T cell receptor (beta chain) was identified in a study of identical twins. TCRdb ran MiXCR on the 5' RACE reads and lists one entry per CDR3 protein. Of approximately 260,000 distinct CDR3 sequences in the sample, about 8.3% are singletons; the top ten hold 2.5% to 3.5%. Trimming cost V 7 bases and J 7 bases, with 17 bases left between them. CDR3 length equals 13 residues. Germline assignment: CDR1 MNHEY and CDR2 SMNVEV (reference sequence). The data also belong to a second study, concerning yellow fever vaccine responses in identical twins.

The clonotype comes from a woman aged 18-35 years in good health. The sample consisted of CD8+ T cells sorted from blood. This sequence joins TRBV27 and TRBJ2-7; D ambiguous. The CDR3 DNA follows: TGTGCCAGCACCCCGATTGGGGTAACAGAGCAGTACTTC. It yields the protein CASTPIGVTEQYF.